Listed below are T cell receptor beta chains from one sample, sequenced in a study of metastatic and nonmetastatic thyroid tumors. TCRdb reprocessed the PCR reads using MiXCR. The data show 20,000 to 25,000 clones, with 20% seen just once and 25% to 35% held by the top ten. Sequenced sample: blood. The receptors derive from a female donor with papillary thyroid cancer or a benign thyroid nodule (not recorded which). Some clones in this sample may be carry-over from other donors' samples. Both conserved end residues are part of each CDR3. The D gene is left open where the match is weak. Not every row has a clone size; where given, it reads once, few, many or a size class.

j_gene: TRBJ1-2; d_gene: NA; v_gene: TRBV7-9; abundance: many; CDR3nt: TGTGCCAGCAGCTTAGGTGGTCACGACCGGGGCTACACCTTC; CDR3aa: CASSLGGHDRGYTF
j_gene: TRBJ2-1; d_gene: NA; v_gene: TRBV20-1; abundance: NA; CDR3nt: TGCAGTTCTCCTGAACGGTGGGGTCTGGGCTACAATGAGCAGTTCTTC; CDR3aa: CSSPERWGLGYNEQFF
j_gene: TRBJ1-1; d_gene: TRBD1; v_gene: TRBV6-2/TRBV6-3; abundance: medium-sized; CDR3nt: TGTGCCAGCAGCCAGGGGGGCACTGAAGCTTTCTTT; CDR3aa: CASSQGGTEAFF
j_gene: TRBJ1-1; d_gene: NA; v_gene: TRBV6-1; abundance: many; CDR3nt: TGTGCCAGCAGAACAGGCTCTTATACTGCTGAAGCTTTCTTT; CDR3aa: CASRTGSYTAEAFF
j_gene: TRBJ2-7; d_gene: NA; v_gene: TRBV5-1; abundance: NA; CDR3nt: TGCGCCAGCAGCTCCGGGGACGACTCCTACGAGCAGTACTTC; CDR3aa: CASSSGDDSYEQYF
j_gene: TRBJ2-6; d_gene: NA; v_gene: TRBV20-1; abundance: many; CDR3nt: TGCAGTGCTATGGGGGGGCCCGGGGCCAACGTCCTGACTTTC; CDR3aa: CSAMGGPGANVLTF
j_gene: TRBJ2-1; d_gene: TRBD2; v_gene: TRBV7-2; abundance: many; CDR3nt: TGTGCCAGCAGCTCTTCCGGGACTAGCGTTTACAATGAGCAGTTCTTC; CDR3aa: CASSSSGTSVYNEQFF
j_gene: TRBJ2-7; d_gene: TRBD2; v_gene: TRBV29-1; abundance: many; CDR3nt: TGCAGCGTTACTAGCGGATTCTCCTACGAGCAGTACTTC; CDR3aa: CSVTSGFSYEQYF
j_gene: TRBJ2-7; d_gene: TRBD2; v_gene: TRBV7-6; abundance: many; CDR3nt: TGTGCCAGCAGCTTAGTACGCGGGAGCATCCACGAGCAGTACTTC; CDR3aa: CASSLVRGSIHEQYF
j_gene: TRBJ2-3; d_gene: NA; v_gene: TRBV6-2/TRBV6-3; abundance: NA; CDR3nt: TGTGCCAGCAGTTACTCTGGGGTTACGCAGTATTTT; CDR3aa: CASSYSGVTQYF
j_gene: TRBJ1-5; d_gene: NA; v_gene: TRBV28; abundance: few; CDR3nt: TGTGCCAGCAGTTGGGCGCAGAACAATCAGCCCCAGCATTTT; CDR3aa: CASSWAQNNQPQHF
j_gene: TRBJ1-1; d_gene: NA; v_gene: TRBV14; abundance: NA; CDR3nt: TGTGCCAGCAGCCAAGACCCCTTAAGCAGAGGACCGAACACTGAAGCTTTCTTT; CDR3aa: CASSQDPLSRGPNTEAFF
j_gene: TRBJ1-1; d_gene: NA; v_gene: TRBV6-2/TRBV6-3; abundance: medium-sized; CDR3nt: TGTGCCAGCGAATCACCCGACAGGACCGAAGCTTTCTTT; CDR3aa: CASESPDRTEAFF
j_gene: TRBJ1-1; d_gene: NA; v_gene: TRBV6-1; abundance: NA; CDR3nt: TGTGCCAGGCGCTACACCGGGGCCCTGAACACTGAAGCTTTCTTT; CDR3aa: CARRYTGALNTEAFF
j_gene: TRBJ2-2; d_gene: NA; v_gene: TRBV7-9; abundance: many; CDR3nt: TGTGCCAGCAGCTCCCCAGGCGCCGGGGAGCTGTTTTTT; CDR3aa: CASSSPGAGELFF
j_gene: TRBJ1-6; d_gene: NA; v_gene: TRBV6-1; abundance: few; CDR3nt: TGTGCCAGCACCCTAGGTGGGCAGAGGAATTCACCCCTCCACTTT; CDR3aa: CASTLGGQRNSPLHF
j_gene: TRBJ2-1; d_gene: TRBD2; v_gene: TRBV6-2/TRBV6-3; abundance: few; CDR3nt: TGTGCCAGCAGCTTAGCGGGAGCGGTTAATGAGCAGTTCTTC; CDR3aa: CASSLAGAVNEQFF
j_gene: TRBJ2-7; d_gene: TRBD2; v_gene: TRBV6-2/TRBV6-3; abundance: many; CDR3nt: TGTGCCAGCACAACTAGCGAAAGAGGCGAGCAGTACTTC; CDR3aa: CASTTSERGEQYF
j_gene: TRBJ2-7; d_gene: TRBD1; v_gene: TRBV6-1; abundance: NA; CDR3nt: TGTGCCAGCAGTATTTACTCGGGACAGGGTTTCGACGAGCAGTACTTC; CDR3aa: CASSIYSGQGFDEQYF
j_gene: TRBJ2-2; d_gene: TRBD1; v_gene: TRBV11-1; abundance: many; CDR3nt: TGTGCCAGCAGCGGTGTTGGGACAGCGAACACCGGGGAGCTGTTTTTT; CDR3aa: CASSGVGTANTGELFF
j_gene: TRBJ2-2; d_gene: TRBD2; v_gene: TRBV6-1; abundance: few; CDR3nt: TGTGCCAGCATCCCACTAGCGGTACTCACCGGGGAGCTGTTTTTT; CDR3aa: CASIPLAVLTGELFF
j_gene: TRBJ2-1; d_gene: NA; v_gene: TRBV10-1; abundance: NA; CDR3nt: TGCGCCACCAGTGCGATTGGCACCAATGAGCAGTTCTTC; CDR3aa: CATSAIGTNEQFF
j_gene: TRBJ1-1; d_gene: NA; v_gene: TRBV2; abundance: many; CDR3nt: TGTGCCAGTTGCCGTGACCCCAGTTTTTCCGGCACTGAAGCTTTCTTT; CDR3aa: CASCRDPSFSGTEAFF
j_gene: TRBJ1-2; d_gene: NA; v_gene: TRBV28; abundance: NA; CDR3nt: TGTGCCAGCATTGACGGGACCCAGAGTTATGGCTACACCTTC; CDR3aa: CASIDGTQSYGYTF
j_gene: TRBJ1-2; d_gene: NA; v_gene: TRBV4-2; abundance: many; CDR3nt: TGTGCCAGCAGCCAAGGCAGGGTGGATGGCTACACCTTC; CDR3aa: CASSQGRVDGYTF
j_gene: TRBJ2-7; d_gene: TRBD1; v_gene: TRBV6-1; abundance: NA; CDR3nt: TGTGCCAGCAGCCGATCAGGGGGCTGCGAGCAGTACTTC; CDR3aa: CASSRSGGCEQYF
j_gene: TRBJ2-7; d_gene: NA; v_gene: TRBV27; abundance: few; CDR3nt: TGTGCCAGCAGTAGCGGCTCCCGCTCCTACGAGCAGTACTTC; CDR3aa: CASSSGSRSYEQYF
j_gene: TRBJ2-1; d_gene: NA; v_gene: TRBV28; abundance: many; CDR3nt: TGTGCCAGCAGTTTACTTCTCGCGGGCAATGAGCAGTTCTTC; CDR3aa: CASSLLLAGNEQFF
j_gene: TRBJ1-5; d_gene: NA; v_gene: TRBV11-2; abundance: NA; CDR3nt: TGTGCCAGCAGCTACCGGGCCCCTAGGGGCAATCAGCCCCAGCATTTT; CDR3aa: CASSYRAPRGNQPQHF
j_gene: TRBJ2-1; d_gene: NA; v_gene: TRBV20-1; abundance: many; CDR3nt: TGCAGTGCTAGCCCCCCCCATAGCGGAGCCGGGAATGAGCAGTTCTTC; CDR3aa: CSASPPHSGAGNEQFF
j_gene: TRBJ1-2; d_gene: TRBD1; v_gene: TRBV6-5; abundance: many; CDR3nt: TGTGCCAGCAGTTACTCGGGACAGGGACATGGCTACACCTTC; CDR3aa: CASSYSGQGHGYTF
j_gene: TRBJ1-2; d_gene: NA; v_gene: TRBV6-1; abundance: few; CDR3nt: TGTGCCAGCAGGGATTCCGGGACATCTAACTATGGCTACACCTTC; CDR3aa: CASRDSGTSNYGYTF
j_gene: TRBJ2-2; d_gene: NA; v_gene: TRBV3-1; abundance: medium-sized; CDR3nt: TGTGCCAGCAGCCAAGAGGGGAGGAACGGGGAGCTGTTTTTT; CDR3aa: CASSQEGRNGELFF